These T cell receptor beta chains were read from a single sample in a study of shared clonotypes between healthy human individuals. Method: immunoSEQ multiplex PCR; TCRdb's copy keeps in-frame clones and lacks some. The table includes about 330,000 clones, roughly 91% detected once. Sequenced: memory CD8+ T cells sorted from blood. The source is a man younger than 35 in good health. CDR3s include the opening cysteine and the closing phenylalanine or tryptophan. Each record gives: V gene, clone size, J gene, CDR3 protein. Rows may omit the clone size; those that give it use once, few, many or a size class.

TRBV6-1	once	TRBJ1-1	CASRGWNTEAFF
TRBV4-1	.	TRBJ2-1	CASGGSSYNEQFF
TRBV9	.	TRBJ2-1	CASSVERSYNEQFF
TRBV5-1	.	TRBJ2-7	CASSPQGGSYEQYF
TRBV6-1	.	TRBJ2-7	CASSVGTGTSEQYF
TRBV5-6	.	TRBJ1-1	CASSFQGQGGTEAFF
TRBV27	.	TRBJ2-5	CASSLGTSGIRETQYF
TRBV11-2	.	TRBJ2-7	CASSPTSFPYEQYF
TRBV4-1	.	TRBJ2-7	CASRPEQGGGGYEQYF
TRBV30	.	TRBJ1-1	CAWSVILGGDTEAFF
TRBV27	.	TRBJ2-1	CASSRGEGDNEQFF
TRBV25-1	.	TRBJ2-5	CASSEYLDSLQETQYF
TRBV19	.	TRBJ2-1	CASSIWGGEQFF
TRBV2	.	TRBJ2-7	CASVAGVTYEQYF
TRBV6-1	.	TRBJ2-3	CASSEPLAGASTDTQYF
TRBV5-1	.	TRBJ2-7	CASSADPGTSYGSYEQYF
TRBV27	once	TRBJ1-5	CASSLTPGWNQPQHF
TRBV19	once	TRBJ2-7	CASSIPTDREGVEQYF
TRBV9	.	TRBJ2-7	CASSVGSGMLYEQYF
TRBV7-6	.	TRBJ2-3	CASSTGGTDTQYF
TRBV4-3	.	TRBJ1-4	CASSPIMREKLFF
TRBV27	.	TRBJ2-5	CASSFVGGLGFETQYF
TRBV16	.	TRBJ2-1	CASSRTPGSGVNNEQFF
TRBV5-1	once	TRBJ2-5	CASQYGTSLTGETQYF
TRBV13	.	TRBJ2-7	CASSSGQGALGIDEQYF
TRBV5-1	many	TRBJ2-7	CASSLGYEQYF
TRBV6-1	once	TRBJ2-1	CASRGYYNEQFF
TRBV7-8	many	TRBJ2-7	CASSSRGTGVHEQYF
TRBV9	.	TRBJ2-3	CASSEEGLAGETDTQYF
TRBV29-1	.	TRBJ2-1	CSVPSGQGVTEQFF
TRBV7-9	many	TRBJ2-7	CASSLGSKSEQYF
TRBV27	.	TRBJ1-1	CASSLLHLGTEAFF
TRBV9	.	TRBJ2-2	CASSVIGTDGSGELFF
TRBV30	.	TRBJ1-4	CAWFSQGTNEKLFF
TRBV19	.	TRBJ1-1	CASSIIQGSTEAFF
TRBV6-1	.	TRBJ2-7	CASTFGGTYEQYF
TRBV7-9	.	TRBJ2-3	CASSLVVAGNTDTQYF
TRBV10-1	.	TRBJ2-2	CASSISVPGELFF
TRBV6-4	.	TRBJ1-2	CASNPSNYGYTF
TRBV29-1	.	TRBJ1-1	CSVEQQGPGTEAFF
TRBV11-2	.	TRBJ1-2	CASSLAGGYGYTF
TRBV19	.	TRBJ2-7	CASSIDWEDEQYF
TRBV28	.	TRBJ2-7	CASSPPPPPYEQYF
TRBV4-1	.	TRBJ2-5	CASSQETGTYQETQYF
TRBV7-9	once	TRBJ2-3	CASSITGTESTDTQYF
TRBV6-5	.	TRBJ2-2	CASSGTGPGELFF
TRBV30	.	TRBJ1-4	CAWSESNNEKLFF
TRBV9	.	TRBJ2-1	CASSGGEGYNEQFF
TRBV27	once	TRBJ2-3	CASSTPGTAFTDTQYF
TRBV9	many	TRBJ2-3	CASSVGSPSFPQYF
TRBV9	.	TRBJ2-7	CASSAEGSGSYEQYF
TRBV2	.	TRBJ2-3	CASSNRDWGVDTQYF
TRBV7-9	.	TRBJ1-2	CASSFPGQGYDYGYTF